The 15 T cell receptor beta chains listed next were all sequenced from one sample in a study of T cells in Graves' hyperthyroidism and ophthalmopathy. TCR beta CDR3 regions were amplified from RNA transcripts. The primer set for the first-round RT-PCR of the TCR CDR3 was HTBI. One entry per CDR3 protein, called by TCRdb with MiXCR from the multiplex PCR reads. The sample has under 600,000 distinct CDR3 sequences, roughly 16% seen once. The specimen was blood. These receptors came from a woman in her 40s with Graves' ophthalmopathy.

Only one count was recorded for this clonotype. Compared with germline, one end of the junction differs, possibly owing to a read error. The gene calls are TRBV28 and TRBJ2-2, with 7 positions matching TRBD2. This CDR3 is 14 amino acids long. Germline V gene sequence: CDR1 MDHEN, CDR2 SYDVKM. The CDR3 region has the DNA TGTGCCAGCAGTACCAGCGGGAACACCGGGGGGCTGTTTTTT. The encoded protein is CASSTSGNTGGLFF.

The CDR3 protein is CAISGSTDTQYF. CDR3 nucleotides: TGTGCCATCAGTGGGAGCACAGATACGCAGTATTTT. The rearrangement links TRBV10-3 to TRBJ2-3; D is undetermined. The germline V gene encodes CDR1 ENHRY and CDR2 SYGVKD. Trimming took 4 bases from V and 0 from J, leaving 2 bases between them. This CDR3 is 12 amino acids long.

The chain has TRBV7-6 and TRBJ2-7, with D uncertain. Germline V gives CDR1 SGHVS, CDR2 FNYEAQ. This CDR3 is built from 13 residues. V was cut by 2 bases and J by 2 bases, with 7 bases left in between. Here the CDR3 reads CASSLFDAYEQYF. DNA for the CDR3: TGTGCCAGCAGCTTATTTGACGCCTACGAGCAGTACTTC.

The chain couples TRBV5-1 to TRBJ1-1; maybe TRBD1 (5 bases). V lost 0 bases to trimming and J lost 0 bases, with 15 bases between them. Germline assignment: CDR1 SGHRS and CDR2 YFSETQ. The CDR3 has 17 amino acids. The CDR3 protein is CASSLVGGEGVNTEAFF. As DNA, the CDR3 is TGCGCCAGCAGCTTGGTGGGGGGAGAGGGTGTGAACACTGAAGCTTTCTTT. Together with reference TRBV5-1 and TRBJ1-1, the CDR3 gives the full variable domain: KAGVTQTPRYLIKTRGQQVTLSCSPISGHRSVSWYQQTPGQGLQFLFEYFSETQRNKGNFPGRFSGRQFSNSRSEMNVSTLELGDSALYLCASSLVGGEGVNTEAFFGQGTRLTVV.

This clonotype was detected many times. CDR3 nucleotide sequence: TGCAGTGCTAGATTGACCTACGAGCAGTACTTC. This gives the protein CSARLTYEQYF. This rearrangement joins TRBV20-1 to TRBJ2-7; D unclear. V lost 2 bases and J 2 bases, leaving 4 bases between the germline ends. CDR1 and CDR2 from the germline V gene are DFQATT and SNEGSKA (reference sequence). The CDR3 sequence is 11 residues long.

This chain joins TRBV5-1 and TRBJ2-5, with TRBD1 matching 9 bases. The length of the CDR3 is 14 residues. V shed 4 bases and J 8 bases; nucleotides not matched to a gene: 9. The V gene's germline CDR1 is SGHRS and CDR2 YFSETQ. The CDR3 region is CASSVGTGQVTQYF. CDR3 in DNA: TGCGCCAGCAGCGTAGGGACAGGGCAAGTAACCCAGTACTTC. Full variable domain (rest looked up from reference TRBV5-1 and TRBJ2-5): KAGVTQTPRYLIKTRGQQVTLSCSPISGHRSVSWYQQTPGQGLQFLFEYFSETQRNKGNFPGRFSGRQFSNSRSEMNVSTLELGDSALYLCASSVGTGQVTQYFGPGTRLLVL.

Comment on this clonotype: It may be a read error: a sequence one base away is much more abundant. CDR3 protein: CASSQEVQGLLTGELFF. CDR3 bases: TGTGCCAGCAGCCAAGAAGTTCAGGGCCTTCTCACCGGGGAGCTGTTTTTT. J is TRBJ2-2 and V is TRBV3-1; a possible D gene is TRBD1 (5 bases). Trimming cost V 0 bases and J 4 bases, with 15 bases left between them. Per the germline V gene, CDR1 is LGHDT and CDR2 is YNNKEL (reference sequence). The CDR3 consists of 17 residues.

This clonotype was counted at least ten times. V usage is TRBV7-8 and J usage is TRBJ2-1; possible D gene TRBD2, 6 bases. V lost 4 bases and J lost 6, with 13 bases in between. The CDR3 is made up of 14 amino acids. Germline V gene lookup returns CDR1 SGHVS and CDR2 FQNEAQ. CDR3 bases: TGTGCCAGCAGCTACCGGAGGGGATTCAATGAGCAGTTCTTC. As protein: CASSYRRGFNEQFF. The complete variable domain, with remaining parts taken from reference TRBV7-8 and TRBJ2-1, reads GAGVSQSPRYKVAKRGQDVALRCDPISGHVSLFWYQQALGQGPEFLTYFQNEAQLDKSGLPSDRFFAERPEGSVSTLKIQRTQQEDSAVYLCASSYRRGFNEQFFGPGTRLTVL.

This rearrangement joins TRBV5-1 to TRBJ1-3; D is undetermined. Germline V gives CDR1 SGHRS, CDR2 YFSETQ. V lost 3 bases, J lost 0 bases, and 16 bases lay in between. The CDR3 length is 17 residues. The CDR3 loop reads CASSSLGGVYSGNTIYF. In DNA form, the CDR3 reads TGCGCCAGCAGCTCCTTAGGCGGAGTCTACTCTGGAAACACCATATATTTT.

V and J are TRBV12-3 or TRBV12-4 and TRBJ2-7; possible D gene TRBD1, 6 bases. Trimming removed 3 bases at V and 3 bases at J, with 15 bases between. This CDR3 is built from 15 residues. Here the CDR3 reads CASSFAPGTNYEQYF. CDR3 bases: TGTGCCAGCAGTTTCGCCCCCGGGACAAACTACGAGCAGTACTTC.

At least ten counts were recorded for this clonotype. The V gene is TRBV5-1, the J gene TRBJ1-6; D may be TRBD1 (5 bases). CDR1 is SGHRS and CDR2 is YFSETQ in the germline V gene. V was cut by 4 bases and J by 7 bases, with 12 bases left in between. CDR3 length equals 14 residues. The CDR3 reads CASSAQGSNSPLHF. The CDR3 bases are TGCGCCAGCAGCGCCCAGGGAAGCAATTCACCCCTCCACTTT.

This clonotype came up a few times. The chain recombines TRBV11-2 with TRBJ1-1; possibly TRBD1 for D (6 bases). Germline lookup yields CDR1 SGHAT and CDR2 FQNNGV. Trimming took 4 bases from V and 4 from J, leaving 19 bases between them. This CDR3 is 16 amino acids long. The CDR3 is CASSSTPQGLVTEAFF. CDR3 nucleotides: TGTGCCAGCAGCTCGACGCCGCAGGGGTTGGTCACTGAAGCTTTCTTT.

The sample holds many counts of this clonotype. This chain links TRBV29-1 with TRBJ2-7, with 11 positions matching TRBD2. After removal of 0 bases from V and 8 bases from J, the junction contained 6 bases not matched to a gene. The CDR3 loop spans 14 amino acids. CDR1 SQVTM and CDR2 ANQGSEA come from the germline V gene. Here the CDR3 DNA reads TGCAGCGTTGAAGAGGTAGCGGGAGGGCCGCAGCAGTACTTC. It specifies CSVEEVAGGPQQYF.

Many counts were recorded for this clonotype. The gene calls are TRBV29-1 and TRBJ2-3; tentatively, D is TRBD1 or TRBD2 (5 bases each). V was trimmed by 6 bases and J by 3 bases, leaving 10 bases between them. Germline-derived CDR1 and CDR2 are SQVTM and ANQGSEA. The CDR3 length is 12 residues. The CDR3 spells CSVNGGTDTQYF. The CDR3 region has the DNA TGCAGCGTGAATGGGGGAACAGATACGCAGTATTTT.

Concerning this clonotype itself: Given a much more abundant clone one base away, this may be a read error. V and J are TRBV6-5 and TRBJ1-1; unclear D gene. CDR1 and CDR2 from the germline V gene are MNHEY and SVGAGI. The CDR3 is 12 residues long. V was trimmed by 2 bases and J by 6 bases, leaving 7 bases between them. CDR3 loop: CASSYAGPEAFF. In nucleotides, the CDR3 is TGTGCCAGCAGTTACGCGGGTCCTGAAGCTTTCTTT.